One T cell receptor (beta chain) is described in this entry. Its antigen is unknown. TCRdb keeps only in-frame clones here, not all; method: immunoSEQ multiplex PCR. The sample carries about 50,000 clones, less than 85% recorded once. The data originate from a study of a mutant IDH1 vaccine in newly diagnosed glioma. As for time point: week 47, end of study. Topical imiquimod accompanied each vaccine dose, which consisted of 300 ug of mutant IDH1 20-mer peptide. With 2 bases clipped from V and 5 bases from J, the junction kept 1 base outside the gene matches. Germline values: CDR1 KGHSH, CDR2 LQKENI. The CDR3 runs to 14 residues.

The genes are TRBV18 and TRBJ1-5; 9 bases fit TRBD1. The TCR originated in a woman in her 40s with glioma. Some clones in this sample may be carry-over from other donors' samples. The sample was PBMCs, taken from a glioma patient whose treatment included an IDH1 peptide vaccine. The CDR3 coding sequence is TGTGCCAGCTCACCAGGGACAGGGTATCAGCCCCAGCATTTT. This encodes CASSPGTGYQPQHF.